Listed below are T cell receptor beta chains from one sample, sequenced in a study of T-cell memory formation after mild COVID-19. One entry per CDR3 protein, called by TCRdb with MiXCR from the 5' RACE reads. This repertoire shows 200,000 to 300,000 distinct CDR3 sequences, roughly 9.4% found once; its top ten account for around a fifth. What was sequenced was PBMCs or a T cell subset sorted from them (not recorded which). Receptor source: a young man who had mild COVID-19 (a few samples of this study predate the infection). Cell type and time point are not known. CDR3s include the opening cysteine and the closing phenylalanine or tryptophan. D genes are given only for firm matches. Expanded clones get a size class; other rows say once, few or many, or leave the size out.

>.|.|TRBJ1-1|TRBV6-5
CASSYSRATEAFF
TGTGCCAGCAGTTACTCCAGGGCCACTGAAGCTTTCTTT
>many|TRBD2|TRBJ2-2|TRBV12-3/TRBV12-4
CASSRGDTGELFF
TGTGCCAGCAGTCGGGGGGACACCGGGGAGCTGTTTTTT
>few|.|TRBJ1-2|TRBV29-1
CSVEDPGASYGYTF
TGCAGCGTTGAAGATCCAGGGGCGAGCTATGGCTACACCTTC
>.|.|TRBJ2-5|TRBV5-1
CASASAFEVWETQYF
TGCGCCAGCGCTTCAGCATTCGAAGTTTGGGAGACCCAGTACTTC
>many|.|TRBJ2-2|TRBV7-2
CASSPYTGELFF
TGTGCCAGCAGCCCCTACACCGGGGAGCTGTTTTTT
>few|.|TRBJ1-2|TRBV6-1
CASSEVGNGGEDGYTF
TGTGCCAGCAGTGAAGTGGGGAACGGGGGGGAAGACGGCTACACCTTC
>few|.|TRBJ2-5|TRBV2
CASRDGQTGQYF
TGTGCCAGCAGGGACGGCCAAACGGGCCAGTACTTC
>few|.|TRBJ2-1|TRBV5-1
CASSLDQPSSYNEQFF
TGCGCCAGCAGCTTGGATCAACCCAGCTCCTACAATGAGCAGTTCTTC
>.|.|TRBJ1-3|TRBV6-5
CASSYGRAGTIYF
TGTGCCAGCAGTTACGGCAGGGCTGGCACCATATATTTT
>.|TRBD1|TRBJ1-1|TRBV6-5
CASSFERAGGTTFF
TGTGCCAGCAGCTTCGAGAGGGCAGGGGGTACGACTTTCTTT
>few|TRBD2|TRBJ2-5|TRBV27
CASSTGAGVGAQYF
TGTGCCAGCAGTACAGGAGCGGGGGTGGGCGCCCAGTACTTC
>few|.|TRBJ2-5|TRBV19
CASSMIKQGYQETQYF
TGTGCCAGTAGTATGATAAAACAGGGATACCAAGAGACCCAGTACTTC
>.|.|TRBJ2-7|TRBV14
CASSHPGDGYEQYF
TGTGCCAGCAGCCACCCTGGAGACGGATACGAGCAGTACTTC
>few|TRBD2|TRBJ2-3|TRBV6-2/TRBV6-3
CASMGGGTDTQYF
TGTGCCAGCATGGGAGGGGGCACAGATACGCAGTATTTT
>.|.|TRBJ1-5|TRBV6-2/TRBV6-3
CASKRDGDQPQHF
TGTGCCAGCAAAAGGGACGGGGATCAGCCCCAGCATTTT
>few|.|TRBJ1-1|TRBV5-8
CASTRIEENTEAFF
TGTGCCAGCACCCGTATCGAGGAGAACACTGAAGCTTTCTTT
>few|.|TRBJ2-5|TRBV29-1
CSGNSHRETQYF
TGCAGCGGTAACAGCCATCGGGAGACCCAGTACTTC
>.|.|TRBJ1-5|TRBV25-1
CASSDGAGPPLHQPQHF
TGTGCCAGCAGTGATGGGGCCGGACCTCCCCTGCATCAGCCCCAGCATTTT
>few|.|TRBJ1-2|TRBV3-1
CASSRTGFGYTF
TGTGCCAGCAGTCGGACCGGCTTTGGCTACACCTTC
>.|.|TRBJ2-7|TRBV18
CASSPRPPGAYEQYF
TGTGCCAGCTCACCTCGTCCACCGGGGGCCTACGAGCAGTACTTC
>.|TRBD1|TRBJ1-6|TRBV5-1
CASSNRDRGYNSPLHF
TGCGCCAGCAGCAACCGGGACAGGGGTTATAATTCACCCCTCCACTTT
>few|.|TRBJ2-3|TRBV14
CASSQGPRRLSTDTQYF
TGTGCCAGCAGCCAAGGGCCTCGGCGCCTAAGCACAGATACGCAGTATTTT
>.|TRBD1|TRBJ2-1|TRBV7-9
CASSLPSGQGNGNEQFF
TGTGCCAGCAGCTTACCGTCGGGACAGGGGAATGGGAATGAGCAGTTCTTC
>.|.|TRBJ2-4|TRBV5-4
CASSLVGQTMDQYF
TGTGCCAGCAGCTTGGTGGGTCAGACCATGGATCAGTACTTC
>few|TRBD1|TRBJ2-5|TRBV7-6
CASSSWTGGSETQYF
TGTGCCAGCAGCTCCTGGACAGGGGGAAGCGAGACCCAGTACTTC
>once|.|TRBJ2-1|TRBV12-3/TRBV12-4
CASSGGLKQFF
TGTGCCAGCAGCGGAGGCCTAAAGCAGTTCTTC
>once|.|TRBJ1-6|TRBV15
CATSRLRMNSPLHF
TGTGCCACCAGCAGACTTAGGATGAATTCACCCCTCCACTTT
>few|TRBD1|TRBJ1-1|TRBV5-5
CASSLSPGGTEAFF
TGTGCCAGCAGCTTGTCTCCAGGGGGCACTGAAGCTTTCTTT
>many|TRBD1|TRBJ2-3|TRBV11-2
CASSAGGAGSDTQYF
TGTGCCAGCAGCGCAGGGGGCGCCGGTTCAGATACGCAGTATTTT
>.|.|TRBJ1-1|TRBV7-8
CASSLVTGTEAFF
TGTGCCAGCAGCTTAGTGACAGGAACTGAAGCTTTCTTT
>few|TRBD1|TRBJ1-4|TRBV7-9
CASSLGGTGAYEKLFF
TGTGCCAGCAGCTTAGGGGGGACAGGCGCCTACGAAAAACTGTTTTTT
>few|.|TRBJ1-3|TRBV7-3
CASSLSSGSGNTIYF
TGTGCCAGCAGCTTGTCGTCCGGTTCTGGAAACACCATATATTTT